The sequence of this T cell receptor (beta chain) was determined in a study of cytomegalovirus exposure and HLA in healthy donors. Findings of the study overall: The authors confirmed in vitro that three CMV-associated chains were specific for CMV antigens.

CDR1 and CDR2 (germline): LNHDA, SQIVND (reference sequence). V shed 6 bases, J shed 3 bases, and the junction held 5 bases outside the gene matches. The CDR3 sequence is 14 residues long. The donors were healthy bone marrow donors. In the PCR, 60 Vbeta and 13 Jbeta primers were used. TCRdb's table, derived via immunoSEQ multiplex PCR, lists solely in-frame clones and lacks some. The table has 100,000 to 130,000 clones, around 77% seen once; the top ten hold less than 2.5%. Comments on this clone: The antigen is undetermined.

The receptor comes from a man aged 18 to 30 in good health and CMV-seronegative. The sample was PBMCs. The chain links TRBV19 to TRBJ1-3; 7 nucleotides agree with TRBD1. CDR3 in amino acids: CASSVQGSGNTIYF. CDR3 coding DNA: TGTGCCAGTAGCGTACAGGGGAGTGGAAACACCATATATTTT.